The following is a T cell receptor beta chain sequence with its context. This clonotype has only a few counts. Its target antigen remains unknown. One base away there is no much larger clone; base qualities are not given. After removal of 3 bases from V and 2 bases from J, the junction retains 4 bases not matched to a gene. From the cysteine through the phenylalanine, the CDR3 covers 15 amino acids. Left in the record is the CDR3 DNA by itself, 45 bases read in frame from the first base. CDR1 and CDR2 are drawn from the germline V gene: MDHEN, SYDVKM. The method was RACE. TCRdb shows the sequencer as NextSeq 500. During library preparation, unique molecular identifiers were attached to individual cDNA molecules so that TCRs could be counted quantitatively and reproducibly. For every blood RNA sample, sequencing covered both the TCR alpha and TCR beta chains. The paper's processing steps were these. Samples had a median of 95,638 TCRs, with a range from about 23,224 to 690,600. The Decombinator software suite was used to annotate the V, J and CDR3 of the TCR reads. For the PS versus PT1 abundance plots, all samples were subsampled to the same number of TCRs (28,000). TCRs were defined as expanded if absent before sensitization and observed at least eight times at the 2-week time point. In TCRdb, the public reads were trimmed at Q25 with fastp and aligned with MiXCR, with productive beta chains retained. Merged by CDR3 protein, the rows form single entries marked with the most common genes and DNA. It is TCRdb's table, rather than the study itself, that gives the V and J calls and clone size. Across this sample there are about 40,000 distinct CDR3 sequences, with less than 3.5% seen only once. The ten most abundant clones make up roughly 6.6% of the sample.

The label giving this sample's time point can be read as: patch test 2, 6 weeks after DPC sensitization. The sample's treatment or condition label, in plain terms: therapeutic diphenylcyclopropenone sensitization with weekly scalp DPC. Blood at each patch-test visit was drawn before the patch test was applied. Patients were considered eligible if aged 18 to 70, diagnosed with alopecia and deemed suitable for DPC therapy, and patients were excluded if pregnant. Total RNA was extracted from unfractionated whole blood that had been collected in Tempus Blood RNA tubes. This sample is drawn from a study of human T cells and chemical hapten exposure (dated by TCRdb to the early 2020s). About the full investigation: For sensitization, 2% DPC in acetone was applied to a roughly 2 cm by roughly 2 cm area of upper inner arm skin. Libraries were pooled for sequencing, and variation in per-sample TCR yields was attributed mainly to small differences in library volumes within the pool. Blood for TCR sequencing was provided by twenty-nine alopecia patients at one to four time points (pre-sensitization, 2, 6 and 24 weeks). Patient blood was sampled pre-sensitization (week 0) and at 2, 6 and about 24 weeks after DPC sensitization. Patch tests used Finn chambers with 0.01% DPC on the upper back, scored after 6 days by International Contact Dermatitis Research Group standards. Peripheral blood TCR repertoire changes were tracked in vivo in alopecia patients during primary and secondary sensitization to the hapten diphenylcyclopropenone (DPC). Throughout the study period of 20 to 25 weeks, patients also received therapeutic DPC doses to the scalp every week. The mostly female patient cohort included alopecia areata with under or over 50% scalp involvement, alopecia totalis and alopecia universalis.

Points the paper makes about the study in general: Alopecia, a presumed autoimmune disease, was present in all patients, so the immune response of the patients might differ from that of healthy individuals. DPC sensitization did not change the number of TCRs with a frequency above 1 in 1000, and there was no evidence of changes in global repertoire structure. Patch test score was positively correlated with the number of PT1 expanded TCRs, with significance at thresholds 8, 16 and 32 but not at 4. Expanded TCRs formed significantly more large CDR3 similarity clusters than pre-sensitization or healthy control sets, consistent with antigen-driven responses. After repeated subsampling, changes were observed in the strength of the expansion versus patch-test correlation and in the threshold at which the correlation became significant.

This sequence uses TRBV28 and TRBJ1-5, and 7 junctional nucleotides match TRBD1. This receptor was identified in a middle-aged man with alopecia areata. Some clones in this sample may be carry-over from other donors' samples. The sequencing here drew on whole blood, taken in connection with sensitization to the hapten diphenylcyclopropenone (DPC). The DNA is as follows: TGTGCCAGCAGTTTGGAGGGGGCGCGCAATCAGCCCCAGCATTTT. Translated, it reads CASSLEGARNQPQHF.